These T cell receptor beta chains were read from a single sample in a study of blood T cell repertoires in COVID-19. This table comes from immunoSEQ multiplex PCR, and its TCRdb copy is limited to in-frame clones, with some not included. The sample has around 15,000 clones; 89% are singletons. Sequences were obtained from peripheral blood. The receptor source for this set is a human donor in a cohort sampled during active COVID-19. Both conserved end residues are part of each CDR3. The D gene is left open where the match is weak. Clone size appears in some rows only: once, few, many, or a class for an expanded clone.

clone_size | j_call | d_call | v_call | cdr3_nt | cdr3_aa
. | TRBJ2-5 | . | TRBV7-2 | TGTGCCAGCAGCTTAGCGACGGGGTTTAGAGAGACCCAGTACTTC | CASSLATGFRETQYF
few | TRBJ1-5 | . | TRBV15 | TGTGCCACCAGCAGCCGGCCGGCAGGGGTACCCCAGCATTTT | CATSSRPAGVPQHF
. | TRBJ1-1 | . | TRBV5-1 | TGCGCCAGCAGCCCGGAAGTCGGAGGGAAGACTGAAGCTTTCTTT | CASSPEVGGKTEAFF
. | TRBJ1-1 | TRBD1 | TRBV2 | TGTGCCAGCACCGACCTGGGACAGCCTAACACTGAAGCTTTCTTT | CASTDLGQPNTEAFF
. | TRBJ1-1 | . | TRBV18 | TGTGCCAGCTCACCGTCCCAGGGTCTGAACACTGAAGCTTTCTTT | CASSPSQGLNTEAFF
. | TRBJ1-5 | TRBD1 | TRBV7-2 | TGTGCCAGCAGCTCAACAGGGGGCTATAGCAATCAGCCCCAGCATTTT | CASSSTGGYSNQPQHF
once | TRBJ2-2 | TRBD2 | TRBV6-1 | TGTGCCAGCAGTGAAGTAGCGGGGGTAAACACCGGGGAGCTGTTTTTT | CASSEVAGVNTGELFF
. | TRBJ2-7 | . | TRBV5-4 | TGTGCGGCATCAAGAAGCGGGCAGCTAACCTACGAGCAGTACTTC | CAASRSGQLTYEQYF
. | TRBJ1-2 | . | TRBV12-5 | TGTGCTAGTGGTTTGTTGGGAGGGGGCTATGGCTACACCTTC | CASGLLGGGYGYTF
. | TRBJ1-3 | . | TRBV6-5 | TGTGCCAGCAGTCCACCGACAGGAAACACCATATATTTT | CASSPPTGNTIYF
. | TRBJ1-1 | . | TRBV18 | TGTGCCAGCTCGGCCACGGGATTTGAGGGAACTGAAGCTTTCTTT | CASSATGFEGTEAFF
. | TRBJ2-3 | TRBD2 | TRBV9 | TGTGCCAGCAGCGTTGGACTAGCGGGGGGAGATGAAGATACGCAGTATTTT | CASSVGLAGGDEDTQYF
. | TRBJ1-5 | . | TRBV6-5 | TGTGCCAGCAAGCCGAGCGGGACTAGCAATCAGCCCCAGCATTTT | CASKPSGTSNQPQHF
. | TRBJ2-5 | TRBD1 | TRBV18 | TGTGCCAGCTCACCCCGGGACAGGGGGTTCGGGGGCCAAGAGACCCAGTACTTC | CASSPRDRGFGGQETQYF
few | TRBJ2-7 | . | TRBV10-3 | TGTGCCATCAGTGAGGGGACATCCATTTACGAGCAGTACTTC | CAISEGTSIYEQYF
. | TRBJ1-6 | . | TRBV7-6 | TGTGCCAGCAGCGGAGCTGGGGGCTTAAAAAGCTCCTATAATTCACCCCTCCACTTT | CASSGAGGLKSSYNSPLHF
. | TRBJ1-2 | . | TRBV30 | TGTGCCCGATTGGAGGTGAACTATAACTATGGCTACACCTTC | CARLEVNYNYGYTF
. | TRBJ2-7 | TRBD2 | TRBV5-1 | TGCGCCAGCAGCTTGGGGCACCGGGGCGGGGGCGAGCAGTACTTC | CASSLGHRGGGEQYF
. | TRBJ2-1 | TRBD1 | TRBV7-9 | TGTGCCAGCAGCTCCGGACAGGGCGAATTAGATGAGCAGTTCTTC | CASSSGQGELDEQFF
few | TRBJ2-7 | TRBD1 | TRBV6-5 | TGTGCCAGCAGATGGGACAGGCTCTACGAGCAGTACTTC | CASRWDRLYEQYF
. | TRBJ1-6 | . | TRBV3-1/TRBV3-2 | TGTGCCAGCAGCCAAGTTGCGTATAGCTCCTATAATTCACCCCTCCACTTT | CASSQVAYSSYNSPLHF
. | TRBJ2-6 | TRBD2 | TRBV18 | TGTGCCAGCTCACCAGGACTAGCGGGGGGTACTGGGGCCAACGTCCTGACTTTC | CASSPGLAGGTGANVLTF
. | TRBJ1-1 | . | TRBV5-1 | TGCGCCAGCAGCTTGGCTACCCCCGACATGAACACTGAAGCTTTCTTT | CASSLATPDMNTEAFF
. | TRBJ1-2 | TRBD1 | TRBV10-2 | TGCGCCAGCAGCCCGACAGGGGCATGGGGCTACACCTTC | CASSPTGAWGYTF
. | TRBJ2-1 | TRBD2 | TRBV3-1/TRBV3-2 | TGTGCCAGCAGCCCGGGACTAGCGTTAGGTGAGCAGTTCTTC | CASSPGLALGEQFF
once | TRBJ2-3 | TRBD2 | TRBV6-5 | TGTGCCAGCAGTTACGGCGGGGGAAGCACAGATACGCAGTATTTT | CASSYGGGSTDTQYF
few | TRBJ1-5 | . | TRBV10-1 | TGCGCCAGCAGTGAGTCCTCTAGGAGCGTTGTGCAGCCCCAGCATTTT | CASSESSRSVVQPQHF
once | TRBJ1-3 | . | TRBV7-9 | TGTGCCAGCAGCCTAAGAGAGGGAAACACCATATATTTT | CASSLREGNTIYF
. | TRBJ2-1 | TRBD2 | TRBV4-1 | TGCGCCAGCAGCCAAGGTCCTAGCGGGGGCCGCAGGGGGAATGAGCAGTTCTTC | CASSQGPSGGRRGNEQFF
. | TRBJ1-5 | TRBD1 | TRBV6-6 | TGTGCCAGCAACCCCCGGGGACAGGGTGGGCAGCCCCAGCATTTT | CASNPRGQGGQPQHF
. | TRBJ2-6 | . | TRBV2 | TGTGCCAGCGGGCCAGGGCGCTCCCTGACTTTC | CASGPGRSLTF
. | TRBJ2-3 | TRBD1 | TRBV27 | TGTGCCAGCAGTCGAACAAAGACAGGGTCCCCTCTCCCTACGCAGTATTTT | CASSRTKTGSPLPTQYF
. | TRBJ2-2 | . | TRBV7-8 | TGTGCCAGCAGCTTAGGACAGACGGGGGAGCTGTTTTTT | CASSLGQTGELFF
. | TRBJ2-2 | TRBD1 | TRBV27 | TGTGCCAGCAGTTTGGGGACAGGGTATTACACCGGGGAGCTGTTTTTT | CASSLGTGYYTGELFF
. | TRBJ2-2 | . | TRBV10-3 | TGTGCCATCAGACCGGGACAGAACACCGGGGAGCTGTTTTTT | CAIRPGQNTGELFF
few | TRBJ1-2 | . | TRBV25-1 | TGTGCCAGCAGAGCCTACGGCTATGGCTACACCTTC | CASRAYGYGYTF
. | TRBJ1-1 | . | TRBV27 | TGTGCCAGCAGCAAACAGGCTAACACTGAAGCTTTCTTT | CASSKQANTEAFF
. | TRBJ1-2 | . | TRBV9 | TGTGCCAGCAGCCCAGACATTAACTATGGCTACACCTTC | CASSPDINYGYTF
. | TRBJ2-5 | . | TRBV4-2 | TGTGCCAGCAGCCAAGCCGGCGGGTTGACGATAGAGACCCAGTACTTC | CASSQAGGLTIETQYF
. | TRBJ2-2 | TRBD1 | TRBV18 | TGTGCCAGCTCTATGGACAGGGCCGGGGAGCTGTTTTTT | CASSMDRAGELFF